This record covers a single T cell receptor beta chain. Its antigen is unknown. Using RNA transcripts, the TCR beta CDR3 regions were amplified. HTBI primers were employed in first-round RT-PCR, then a second-round multiplex PCR followed. A single record per CDR3 protein comes from TCRdb applying MiXCR to the multiplex PCR reads. This table has about 600,000 distinct CDR3 sequences, approximately 35% appearing once. The sample is drawn from a study of Graves' ophthalmopathy and Graves' hyperthyroidism. The study's findings and limits: As the model predicted ophthalmopathy progression, it achieved a sensitivity of 70.59% and a specificity of roughly 73%. Stable hyperthyroidism and ophthalmopathy were told apart by a 13-signature model, which achieved approximately 87% sensitivity and over 65% specificity.

Clinical symptoms, serum thyroxine, TRAb, thyroid ultrasound and orbital computed tomography determined diagnosis. Germline assignment: CDR1 SGHRS and CDR2 YFSETQ. The CDR3 sequence is 13 residues long. The germline V and J ends were trimmed by 0 bases and 6 bases, with 9 bases remaining between them. This chain joins TRBV5-1 and TRBJ1-1; TRBD1 is a possible D gene (5 bases). The sequence derives from an adult man with Graves' hyperthyroidism. Sequenced material: peripheral blood or thyroid tissue (not recorded which). CDR3 sequence reads: CASSLDGAAEAFF. The CDR3 nucleotides are TGCGCCAGCAGCTTGGATGGGGCAGCTGAAGCTTTCTTT. Filled out from reference TRBV5-1 and TRBJ1-1, the complete variable domain reads KAGVTQTPRYLIKTRGQQVTLSCSPISGHRSVSWYQQTPGQGLQFLFEYFSETQRNKGNFPGRFSGRQFSNSRSEMNVSTLELGDSALYLCASSLDGAAEAFFGQGTRLTVV.